Listed here are 24 T cell receptor beta chains from one sample, sequenced in a study of graft-versus-host responses after intestinal transplantation. Clones were sequenced by immunoSEQ multiplex PCR, and TCRdb holds only the in-frame ones, with some missing. Among about 97,000 clones listed, around 90% were seen once. The specimen comprised PBMCs, sampled roughly 410 days after intestinal transplant. The receptors originated from a human patient who received an intestinal transplant, so some T cells may come from the graft donor.

The chain employs TRBV5-1 and TRBJ2-1, with a possible D match to TRBD2 (6 bases). Germline loops: CDR1 SGHRS, CDR2 YFSETQ. The V end lost 4 bases, the J end lost 8 bases, and 16 bases lay between the germline ends. This CDR3 region has 14 residues. The CDR3 sequence: CASSLGLIGDEQFF. The CDR3 nucleotides read TGCGCCAGCAGCCTCGGACTAATTGGTGATGAGCAGTTCTTC.

The rearrangement uses TRBV2 and TRBJ2-7, with 14 positions matching TRBD2. CDR3 size: 16 residues. J gave up 5 bases and V 3 bases, and 6 bases lay outside the gene matches. CDR1 SNHLY and CDR2 FYNNEI come from the germline V gene. The CDR3 bases are TGTGCCAGCAGTGACCCGACTAGCGGGGGGGCAGACGAGCAGTACTTC. Its protein product is CASSDPTSGGADEQYF.

The chain uses TRBV11-3 and TRBJ1-2; TRBD1 matches 7 bases. Germline V gives CDR1 SGHNT, CDR2 YENEEA. This CDR3 is built from 13 residues. V lost 1 base, J lost 13 bases, and 9 bases stayed unmatched. The CDR3 DNA follows: TGTGCCAGCAGCTTAGCAGACGTGGGACAGCTCACCTTC. Translated, it gives CASSLADVGQLTF.

The rearrangement joins TRBV7-2 to TRBJ1-2; D is possibly TRBD1 (5 bases). The germline gives CDR1 SGHTA, CDR2 FQGNSA. This CDR3 is 15 amino acids long. V was shortened by 5 bases and J by 8 bases, with 21 bases between the two germline ends. Here the CDR3 DNA reads TGTGCCAGCAGCCGACCGGGGGGGAGTATGCTAGGCTACACCTTC. Protein product: CASSRPGGSMLGYTF.

The chain carries TRBV5-6 and TRBJ1-2; 7 nucleotides align to TRBD1. This CDR3 contains 15 residues. Germline trimming cut 1 base from V and 2 bases from J; bases unmatched to any gene: 5. Germline CDR1 and CDR2: SGHDT and YYEEEE. CDR3 residues: CASSLRGLSNYGYTF. As DNA, the CDR3 is TGTGCCAGCAGCTTGAGGGGGCTGTCCAACTATGGCTACACCTTC.

This chain links TRBV11-3 with TRBJ2-7, with D possibly being TRBD2 (6 bases). CDR3 length: 13 amino acids. The V gene lost 2 bases and the J gene lost 6 bases, with 11 bases spanning the gap. The germline CDR1 and CDR2 sequences are SGHNT and YENEEA. CDR3 in amino acids: CASSLFGGSEQYF. Written as DNA, the CDR3 is TGTGCCAGCAGCTTATTCGGGGGAAGCGAGCAGTACTTC.

The chain employs TRBV6-1 and TRBJ1-1; 8 positions agree with TRBD1. Germline V gene sequence: CDR1 MNHNS, CDR2 SASEGT. The CDR3 runs 16 residues. V shed 3 bases, J shed 1 base, and the junction held 7 bases outside the gene matches. The CDR3 nucleotides are TGTGCCAGCAGTGACCCGGGACAGGAGAAGAACACTGAAGCTTTCTTT. Translation gives CASSDPGQEKNTEAFF.

The V and J genes are TRBV25-1 and TRBJ1-2; 11 bases align to TRBD1. The CDR3 loop spans 16 amino acids. The junction had 12 bases not matched to a gene; V was cut back by 8 bases and J by 4 bases. The germline CDR1 and CDR2 sequences are MGHDK and SYGVNS. The CDR3 DNA follows: TGTGCCAGCCAAGGGGGACAGGGGGGTCAGGGCTATGGCTACACCTTC. Translating it yields CASQGGQGGQGYGYTF.

The chain is built from TRBV6-5 and TRBJ1-5; tentatively, D is TRBD1 (5 bases). V gave up 7 bases and J gave up 3 bases, with 13 bases separating them. Per germline, CDR1 MNHEY and CDR2 SVGAGI. This CDR3 has 14 residues. CDR3 sequence (DNA): TGTGCCAGCACCCCGGGACGGTTCAATCAGCCCCAGCATTTT. Translating it yields CASTPGRFNQPQHF.

Turning to this clone: At one boundary the junction diverges from the germline segment, which might be a read error. The chain carries TRBV5-1 and TRBJ2-7; unclear D gene. The CDR3 is made up of 11 amino acids. Germline values: CDR1 SGHRS, CDR2 YFSETQ. CDR3 sequence: CASADGYAQYF. For the CDR3, the DNA is TGCGCCAGCGCGGACGGGTACGCGCAGTACTTC.

The chain recombines TRBV5-1 with TRBJ2-3; TRBD1 might be the D (7 bases). The V gene lost 0 bases and the J gene lost 6 bases, with 11 bases spanning the gap. Germline V CDR1 and CDR2: SGHRS, YFSETQ. The CDR3 is made up of 14 amino acids. This CDR3 reads CASSLEQGRDTQYF. In nucleotides, the CDR3 is TGCGCCAGCAGCTTGGAACAGGGGAGGGATACGCAGTATTTT.

The table lists this clone with a count of one. This chain links TRBV6-5 with TRBJ2-7; maybe TRBD1 (6 bases). The CDR3 is 13 amino acids. From germline, CDR1 is MNHEY and CDR2 SVGAGI. Trimming pared 0 bases from V and 5 bases from J, leaving 8 bases between. CDR3 in amino acids: CASSYSGQNEQYF. The CDR3 nucleotides are TGTGCCAGCAGTTACTCAGGACAGAACGAGCAGTACTTC.

This clone was seen once. V is TRBV7-9 and J is TRBJ1-1; D is undetermined. The V gene's germline CDR1 is SEHNR and CDR2 FQNEAQ (reference sequence). The V end was cut by 8 bases, the J end by 6 bases, with 13 bases between. The CDR3 has 12 amino acids. The DNA for the CDR3 is TGTGCCAGCCGATCAAGGGTGGCTGAAGCTTTCTTT. Translation: CASRSRVAEAFF.

The rearrangement links TRBV7-2 to TRBJ2-7; TRBD1 agrees at 7 bases. Germline loops: CDR1 SGHTA, CDR2 FQGNSA. CDR3 length: 13 residues. Trimming cost V 2 bases and J 4 bases; bases outside gene matches: 2. CDR3 sequence reads: CASSLNRGYEQYF. CDR3 nucleotides: TGTGCCAGCAGCTTAAACAGGGGTTACGAGCAGTACTTC.

The chain recombines TRBV2 with TRBJ2-7; D is unclear. CDR1 is SNHLY and CDR2 is FYNNEI in the germline V gene. Trimming removed 3 bases from V and 2 bases from J, with 8 bases in between. This CDR3 has 13 residues. As DNA, the CDR3 is TGTGCCAGCAGTGATCCCAACACCTACGAGCAGTACTTC. Encoded protein: CASSDPNTYEQYF.

The rearrangement links TRBV2 to TRBJ1-3; D is ambiguous. CDR3 size: 14 residues. Germline V gene data show CDR1 as SNHLY and CDR2 as FYNNEI. The V gene lost 1 base and the J gene lost 0 bases, with 4 bases spanning the gap. CDR3 bases: TGTGCCAGCAGTGAAGACAGCTCTGGAAACACCATATATTTT. It codes for CASSEDSSGNTIYF. Looking up the rest from reference TRBV2 and TRBJ1-3 gives the full variable domain: EPEVTQTPSHQVTQMGQEVILRCVPISNHLYFYWYRQILGQKVEFLVSFYNNEISEKSEIFDDQFSVERPDGSNFTLKIRSTKLEDSAMYFCASSEDSSGNTIYFGEGSWLTVV.

The chain couples TRBV23-1 to TRBJ2-7; D is undetermined. TRBV23-1 carries the ORF label, with uncertain function. The V and J ends lost 3 bases and 2 bases respectively, with 11 bases between them. The CDR3 spans 14 residues. The CDR3 loop reads CASSQGPRTYEQYF. CDR3 nucleotides: TGCGCCAGCAGTCAGGGCCCGCGTACCTACGAGCAGTACTTC.

This sequence joins TRBV19 and TRBJ1-3; 10 nucleotides match TRBD1. CDR1 LNHDA and CDR2 SQIVND come from the germline V gene (reference sequence). This CDR3 comprises 15 residues. V shed 3 bases and J 2 bases; nucleotides not matched to a gene: 1. CDR3 amino acids: CASSIGTGAGNTIYF. CDR3 DNA sequence: TGTGCCAGTAGTATCGGGACAGGGGCTGGAAACACCATATATTTT.

This clone appeared a single time. V is TRBV7-3 and J is TRBJ1-6; TRBD1 aligns across 7 bases. V was clipped by 4 bases and J by 7 bases; unmatched bases: 4. The CDR3 consists of 14 residues. CDR1 SGHTA and CDR2 FQGTGA come from the germline V gene. The CDR3, as DNA: TGTGCCAGCAGCTCCGGGACAGTCAATTCACCCCTCCACTTT. Amino acid sequence: CASSSGTVNSPLHF.

The V gene is TRBV2, the J gene TRBJ2-7; D ambiguous. This CDR3 region has 12 residues. V lost 4 bases, J lost 1 base, and 5 bases lay in between. Per germline, CDR1 SNHLY and CDR2 FYNNEI. CDR3 nucleotide sequence: TGTGCCAGCAGTGGCCGGTCCTACGAGCAGTACTTC. This encodes CASSGRSYEQYF. The entire variable domain, with the rest obtained from reference TRBV2 and TRBJ2-7, is as follows: EPEVTQTPSHQVTQMGQEVILRCVPISNHLYFYWYRQILGQKVEFLVSFYNNEISEKSEIFDDQFSVERPDGSNFTLKIRSTKLEDSAMYFCASSGRSYEQYFGPGTRLTVT.

The chain is built from TRBV6-5 and TRBJ1-2; D unclear. The germline V and J ends were trimmed by 6 bases and 5 bases, with 4 bases remaining between them. Germline CDR1 and CDR2: MNHEY and SVGAGI. The CDR3 contains 10 residues. As DNA, the CDR3 is TGTGCCAGCAGGGGATATGGCTACACCTTC. Translation gives CASRGYGYTF.

The chain has TRBV29-1 and TRBJ1-2; 9 nucleotides align to TRBD1. Germline CDR1 SQVTM, CDR2 ANQGSEA. CDR3 length: 16 amino acids. Trimming took 6 bases from V and 2 from J; bases not matched to a gene: 13. CDR3 DNA sequence: TGCAGCGTGCCGCCGGGACAGGGTATTGAAAACTATGGCTACACCTTC. Encoded protein: CSVPPGQGIENYGYTF.

The rearrangement joins TRBV5-1 to TRBJ2-7; D uncertain. This CDR3 has 15 residues. Germline assignment: CDR1 SGHRS and CDR2 YFSETQ. Trimming removed 0 bases from V and 0 bases from J, with 10 bases in between. CDR3 sequence: CASSLGFSRSYEQYF. CDR3 coding DNA: TGCGCCAGCAGCTTGGGATTCTCACGCTCCTACGAGCAGTACTTC. Combining the CDR3 with reference TRBV5-1 and TRBJ2-7 gives the whole variable domain KAGVTQTPRYLIKTRGQQVTLSCSPISGHRSVSWYQQTPGQGLQFLFEYFSETQRNKGNFPGRFSGRQFSNSRSEMNVSTLELGDSALYLCASSLGFSRSYEQYFGPGTRLTVT.

This chain uses TRBV5-6 with TRBJ1-1, with D perhaps matching TRBD1 (6 bases). The CDR3 is 16 residues long. V was cut by 3 bases and J by 4 bases, with 19 bases left in between. Looked up from germline, CDR1 is SGHDT and CDR2 is YYEEEE. The CDR3 sequence is CASSSGGPSVGTEAFF. The CDR3 nucleotides are TGTGCCAGCAGCTCCGGGGGCCCGAGTGTGGGCACTGAAGCTTTCTTT.